The 23 T cell receptor beta chains below come from one sample, sequenced in a study of blood T cell repertoires in COVID-19. Only in-frame clones appear in the TCRdb table, and some are missing; sequencing was by immunoSEQ multiplex PCR. The data hold roughly 100,000 clones, with about 90% observed a single time. Sequencing was done on a sample of peripheral blood. These receptors came from a human donor in a cohort sampled during active COVID-19.

The V and J genes are TRBV6-1 and TRBJ2-7; TRBD1 might be the D (6 bases). The CDR3 is 15 amino acids. Germline values: CDR1 MNHNS, CDR2 SASEGT. Trimming pared 2 bases from V and 5 bases from J, leaving 16 bases between. CDR3 region: CASSEQGSLIHEQYF. The CDR3 nucleotides read TGTGCCAGCAGTGAACAGGGGTCCCTTATCCACGAGCAGTACTTC.

The chain links TRBV11-3 to TRBJ2-3; TRBD2 agrees at 11 bases. Germline values: CDR1 SGHNT, CDR2 YENEEA. Trimming cost V 2 bases and J 5 bases; bases outside gene matches: 12. This CDR3 contains 18 residues. The CDR3: CASSLTRASGRRVDTQYF. Here the CDR3 DNA reads TGTGCCAGCAGCTTAACCCGGGCTAGCGGGAGGAGGGTAGATACGCAGTATTTT.

V and J are TRBV9 and TRBJ2-2, with TRBD2 identical over 8 bases. Germline V CDR1 and CDR2: SGDLS, YYNGEE. This CDR3 comprises 19 residues. J was trimmed by 1 base and V by 2 bases; bases with no gene match: 13. The CDR3 region is CASSVYPRAGAVNTGELFF. In DNA form, the CDR3 reads TGTGCCAGCAGCGTGTACCCTAGAGCGGGAGCCGTGAACACCGGGGAGCTGTTTTTT.

This clone appeared once. The chain uses TRBV5-4 and TRBJ2-5; D gene unclear. Germline V gene lookup returns CDR1 SGHNT and CDR2 YYREEE (reference sequence). The length of the CDR3 is 15 residues. V lost 1 base, J lost 2 bases, and 12 bases lay in between. The CDR3 nucleotides are TGTGCCAGCAGCTTGAGGTCAGGCCCGCAAGAGACCCAGTACTTC. It yields the protein CASSLRSGPQETQYF. Full variable domain (rest looked up from reference TRBV5-4 and TRBJ2-5): ETGVTQSPTHLIKTRGQQVTLRCSSQSGHNTVSWYQQALGQGPQFIFQYYREEENGRGNFPPRFSGLQFPNYSSELNVNALELDDSALYLCASSLRSGPQETQYFGPGTRLLVL.

The rearrangement links TRBV19 to TRBJ1-1, with D possibly TRBD1 on 5 matching bases. Per the germline V gene, CDR1 is LNHDA and CDR2 is SQIVND (reference sequence). The V end lost 4 bases, the J end lost 0 bases, and 9 bases lay between the germline ends. CDR3 length: 14 residues. Here the CDR3 reads CASSRRQLNTEAFF. CDR3 DNA: TGTGCCAGTAGTAGAAGACAGTTGAACACTGAAGCTTTCTTT.

This clone appeared a few times. The rearrangement links TRBV5-1 to TRBJ1-5; a weak D match, TRBD1 (5 bases). The germline V and J ends were trimmed by 0 bases and 6 bases, with 13 bases remaining between them. The CDR3 is made up of 15 amino acids. CDR1 and CDR2 (germline): SGHRS, YFSETQ. The CDR3 is CASSLVPGPGQPQHF. CDR3 in DNA: TGCGCCAGCAGCTTGGTGCCAGGGCCAGGTCAGCCCCAGCATTTT.

The chain uses TRBV5-1 and TRBJ2-7; the D gene is possibly TRBD1 (6 bases). Looked up from germline, CDR1 is SGHRS and CDR2 is YFSETQ. The germline V and J ends were trimmed by 3 bases and 3 bases, with 10 bases remaining between them. This CDR3 is built from 13 residues. The CDR3 region is CASSSGQIYEQYF. DNA of the CDR3: TGCGCCAGCAGCTCCGGACAGATCTACGAGCAGTACTTC.

V and J are TRBV20-1 and TRBJ2-3; 9 bases are a match to TRBD2. Germline loops: CDR1 DFQATT, CDR2 SNEGSKA (reference sequence). There are 15 residues in the CDR3. V shed 3 bases, J shed 8 bases, and the junction held 12 bases outside the gene matches. The CDR3 DNA follows: TGCAGTGCTAGTGGTGGCGGGAGGGTCGGGGGTACGCAGTATTTT. This encodes CSASGGGRVGGTQYF.

Points on this clone: The identical CDR3 is also encoded by other nucleotide sequences in the sample. This chain connects TRBV3-1 (or the pseudogene TRBV3-2) to TRBJ1-1, with D hard to call. CDR3 length equals 13 residues. Germline CDR1 and CDR2: LGHDT and YNNKEL (reference sequence). Trimming shortened V by 3 bases and J by 0 bases, and 5 bases separated the two germline ends. The CDR3, as DNA: TGTGCCAGCAGCCATGGGCTGAACACTGAAGCTTTCTTT. Protein sequence: CASSHGLNTEAFF.

This clone came up a few times. This chain uses TRBV5-1 with TRBJ1-2, with unresolved D. CDR3 size: 15 residues. Germline V CDR1 and CDR2: SGHRS, YFSETQ. V lost 0 bases, J lost 0 bases, and 9 bases lay in between. The CDR3 here is CASSLDGLANYGYTF. The DNA for the CDR3 is TGCGCCAGCAGCTTGGACGGTTTAGCTAACTATGGCTACACCTTC.

The count of this clone is one. The V gene is TRBV3-1 (or the pseudogene TRBV3-2), the J gene TRBJ1-5; a possible D gene is TRBD1 (5 bases). The CDR3 has 17 residues. V lost 4 bases to trimming and J lost 0 bases, with 16 bases between them. Per germline, CDR1 LGHDT and CDR2 YNNKEL (reference sequence). CDR3 loop: CASSRERQKGSNQPQHF. As DNA, the CDR3 is TGTGCCAGCAGCCGCGAGAGACAGAAGGGTAGCAATCAGCCCCAGCATTTT.

The chain combines TRBV5-1 with TRBJ1-4, with TRBD1 as a possible D gene (6 bases). Between the trimmed V and J ends, which lost 5 bases and 1 base, there was a span of 9 bases. The CDR3 is 14 amino acids. Per germline, CDR1 SGHRS and CDR2 YFSETQ. CDR3 protein: CASRTGQTNEKLFF. In DNA form, the CDR3 reads TGCGCCAGCAGAACGGGACAAACTAATGAAAAACTGTTTTTT.

V and J are TRBV5-1 and TRBJ1-6, with 9 bases aligning to TRBD1. The length of the CDR3 is 14 residues. In germline, CDR1 is SGHRS, CDR2 YFSETQ. V was clipped by 4 bases and J by 7 bases; unmatched bases: 3. CDR3 DNA: TGCGCCAGCAGCGGGGGACAGGGAAATTCACCCCTCCACTTT. Its translation is CASSGGQGNSPLHF. Supplemented by reference TRBV5-1 and TRBJ1-6, the full variable domain reads KAGVTQTPRYLIKTRGQQVTLSCSPISGHRSVSWYQQTPGQGLQFLFEYFSETQRNKGNFPGRFSGRQFSNSRSEMNVSTLELGDSALYLCASSGGQGNSPLHFGNGTRLTVT.

The chain carries TRBV6-5 and TRBJ1-6; D is unclear. V was trimmed by 0 bases and J by 15 bases, leaving 12 bases between them. This CDR3 has 13 amino acids. Germline lookup yields CDR1 MNHEY and CDR2 SVGAGI. CDR3 nucleotides: TGTGCCAGCAGTTACTCGGTGACTCGTAGCCTCCACTTT. Translating gives CASSYSVTRSLHF.

V and J are TRBV7-3 and TRBJ2-3; no definite D call. Trimming took 3 bases from V and 1 from J, leaving 11 bases between them. CDR1 is SGHTA, CDR2 FQGTGA, per germline. The CDR3 runs to 15 residues. As DNA, the CDR3 is TGTGCCAGCAGCTTGTTGGGCGCAGGCACAGATACGCAGTATTTT. Translated: CASSLLGAGTDTQYF.

This clone was recorded once. Other DNA sequences from this sample encode an identical CDR3 as well. The V call is TRBV12-3 or TRBV12-4, the J call TRBJ2-7; D unresolved. V lost 4 bases and J lost 0, with 4 bases in between. The CDR3 runs 12 residues. The CDR3 sequence is CASSSSSYEQYF. CDR3 DNA: TGTGCCAGCAGTTCTAGCTCCTACGAGCAGTACTTC.

The gene calls are TRBV7-9 and TRBJ1-2, with D possibly matching TRBD1 (5 bases). The CDR3 is made up of 14 amino acids. V dropped 3 bases and J dropped 1 base, with 9 bases sitting between them. In germline, CDR1 is SEHNR, CDR2 FQNEAQ (reference sequence). The CDR3 protein is CASSLEGVNYGYTF. CDR3 bases: TGTGCCAGCAGCTTGGAAGGGGTTAACTATGGCTACACCTTC.

The V call is TRBV19, the J call TRBJ2-1; possibly TRBD1 for D (6 bases). CDR1 and CDR2 from the germline V gene are LNHDA and SQIVND (reference sequence). The V gene lost 8 bases and the J gene lost 10 bases, with 15 bases spanning the gap. This CDR3 is 12 amino acids long. CDR3 protein: CASRPARGEQFF. The CDR3 DNA sequence: TGTGCCAGTCGCCCCGCCAGGGGCGAGCAGTTCTTC. Full variable domain (missing parts from reference TRBV19 and TRBJ2-1): DGGITQSPKYLFRKEGQNVTLSCEQNLNHDAMYWYRQDPGQGLRLIYYSQIVNDFQKGDIAEGYSVSREKKESFPLTVTSAQKNPTAFYLCASRPARGEQFFGPGTRLTVL.

As DNA, the CDR3 is TGTGCCAGCAGCGTAGATCGAACAGGGGGTGGCTACACCTTC. Translated: CASSVDRTGGGYTF. V usage is TRBV9 and J usage is TRBJ1-2, with 8 bases aligning to TRBD1. The CDR3 extends over 14 amino acids. The junction had 5 bases not matched to a gene; V was cut back by 0 bases and J by 7 bases. CDR1 and CDR2 from the germline V gene are SGDLS and YYNGEE.

V and J are TRBV11-2 and TRBJ1-2; D gene unclear. The CDR3 covers 13 residues. The germline gives CDR1 SGHAT, CDR2 FQNNGV. V was cut by 5 bases and J by 5 bases, with 12 bases left in between. CDR3 residues: CASSPRGNYGYTF. The DNA for the CDR3 is TGTGCCAGCAGCCCTAGAGGGAATTATGGCTACACCTTC.

In its sample, this clone was seen once. This sequence joins TRBV19 and TRBJ2-3, with 10 bases that match TRBD2. The germline gives CDR1 LNHDA, CDR2 SQIVND (reference sequence). This CDR3 region has 19 residues. V gave up 0 bases and J gave up 7 bases; unmatched junction bases: 16. Written as DNA, the CDR3 is TGTGCCAGTAGTATAGATAGGCTAGCGGGGGCGCCCCGGGGGAATACGCAGTATTTT. As protein: CASSIDRLAGAPRGNTQYF.

V is TRBV2 and J is TRBJ2-7, with 12 bases matching TRBD2. The germline gives CDR1 SNHLY, CDR2 FYNNEI. Trimming took 3 bases from V and 7 from J; bases not matched to a gene: 7. The CDR3 consists of 15 residues. DNA for the CDR3: TGTGCCAGCAGTGATCAGAGACTAGCGGGAGAGGAGCAGTACTTC. It translates to CASSDQRLAGEEQYF.

This clone was counted a few times. CDR3 region: CASSYSAGRTEAFF. The CDR3, as DNA: TGTGCCAGCAGTTACTCGGCCGGGAGGACTGAAGCTTTCTTT. This chain connects TRBV6-5 to TRBJ1-1; D ambiguous. The V and J ends lost 0 bases and 5 bases respectively, with 10 bases between them. Germline V gives CDR1 MNHEY, CDR2 SVGAGI. The CDR3 length is 14 residues.